This T cell receptor (beta chain) was observed in a study of spatial heterogeneity in lung cancer. Study-wide background: Sequence detection consistently recorded a greater number of beta-chain than alpha-chain sequences. The mean occurrence of each unique TCR and UMI combination in raw reads exceeded nine.

Study-wide results and caveats: Resection saw ubiquitous expanded tumor TCRs appear in blood more than follow-up did.

The germline CDR1 and CDR2 sequences are SGHTA and FQGNSA. CDR3 size: 17 residues. Trimming pared 1 base from V and 4 bases from J, leaving 19 bases between. Indicated time point: sample taken at primary tumor resection. Whole RNA came from tumor, nontumor lung or frozen PBMC and was sequenced without being sorted. Only a few counts were recorded for this clonotype. Its antigen is undetermined. Every individual TCR cDNA molecule carried its own unique molecular identifier, which allowed correction of PCR and sequencing errors. TCRdb reprocessed the 5' RACE reads via MiXCR and lists one record per CDR3 protein. The sample has some 15,000 distinct CDR3 sequences; 7.5% to 8.5% are singletons.

The sequencing here drew on PBMCs, taken at surgery. The chain has TRBV7-2 and TRBJ1-1; perhaps TRBD1 as D (6 bases). The TCR comes from a female donor with early-stage non-small cell lung cancer. The CDR3 DNA follows: TGTGCCAGCAGCTTAGTGGGACATACCACGGCGGGCACTGAAGCTTTCTTT. Translation: CASSLVGHTTAGTEAFF. The entire variable domain, with the rest obtained from reference TRBV7-2 and TRBJ1-1, is as follows: GAGVSQSPSNKVTEKGKDVELRCDPISGHTALYWYRQSLGQGLEFLIYFQGNSAPDKSGLPSDRFSAERTGGSVSTLTIQRTQQEDSAVYLCASSLVGHTTAGTEAFFGQGTRLTVV.